The rows below give T cell receptor beta chains drawn from one sample of a study of T cell responses to AZD1222 COVID-19 vaccine. The method was immunoSEQ multiplex PCR; TCRdb's version includes in-frame clones alone and lacks a portion of them. The repertoire holds 150,000 to 200,000 clones, with around 88% as singletons. The sample consisted of peripheral blood, taken 28 days after the second AZD1222 dose. These receptors originate from an adult who received the AZD1222 COVID-19 vaccine. Each CDR3 is given with its conserved first and last residue. The D gene is left open where the match is weak. Only some rows state a clone size, as once, few, many or a class for expanded clones.

>NA|NA|TRBJ1-2|TRBV7-2
CASRPSSTDPDGYTF
TGTGCCAGCAGGCCCTCATCGACAGACCCAGACGGCTACACCTTC
>NA|NA|TRBJ1-1|TRBV5-1
CASSLGYTEAFF
TGCGCCAGCAGCTTGGGGTACACTGAAGCTTTCTTT
>NA|NA|TRBJ1-2|TRBV6-5
CASSSGLDTNYGYTF
TGTGCCAGCAGTTCCGGCCTGGACACAAACTATGGCTACACCTTC
>NA|few|TRBJ1-5|TRBV19
CASSGGHSQPQHF
TGTGCCAGTAGTGGGGGACATAGTCAGCCCCAGCATTTT
>NA|NA|TRBJ1-1|TRBV29-1
CSVAIVQNTEAFF
TGCAGCGTTGCCATCGTGCAGAACACTGAAGCTTTCTTT
>TRBD1|NA|TRBJ1-1|TRBV28
CASSLWPGGTEAFF
TGTGCCAGCAGTTTATGGCCAGGGGGCACTGAAGCTTTCTTT
>NA|few|TRBJ2-7|TRBV5-1
CASSLAWGRYEQYF
TGCGCCAGCAGCTTGGCCTGGGGACGGTACGAGCAGTACTTC
>NA|NA|TRBJ2-3|TRBV24-1
CATSVSITDTQYF
TGTGCCACCAGCGTTTCCATCACAGATACGCAGTATTTT
>NA|NA|TRBJ1-1|TRBV5-4
CASSPGQGRTEAFF
TGTGCCAGCAGCCCAGGGCAGGGACGGACTGAAGCTTTCTTT
>TRBD2|once|TRBJ2-5|TRBV7-8
CASSLGGGGSQAQYF
TGTGCCAGCAGCTTAGGTGGCGGGGGGTCCCAGGCCCAGTACTTC
>TRBD1|NA|TRBJ2-5|TRBV29-1
CSAGGTETQYF
TGCAGCGCAGGGGGCACAGAGACCCAGTACTTC
>NA|NA|TRBJ2-7|TRBV9
CASSVGKQGTYEQYF
TGTGCCAGCAGCGTAGGAAAACAGGGAACCTACGAGCAGTACTTC
>TRBD1|NA|TRBJ1-5|TRBV3-1/TRBV3-2
CASSSSRGDNQPQHF
TGTGCCAGCAGCTCTTCCAGGGGGGACAATCAGCCCCAGCATTTT
>NA|NA|TRBJ1-1|TRBV6-5
CASREGLVQEAFF
TGTGCCAGTCGAGAAGGGTTGGTTCAGGAAGCTTTCTTT
>NA|NA|TRBJ1-2|TRBV12-3/TRBV12-4
CASSSTTNYGYTF
TGTGCCAGCAGTTCTACCACTAACTATGGCTACACCTTC
>TRBD1|NA|TRBJ2-7|TRBV5-6
CASSPPGQGDYEQYF
TGTGCCAGCAGCCCACCGGGACAGGGGGATTACGAGCAGTACTTC
>TRBD1|once|TRBJ2-7|TRBV5-6
CASRDRGYEQYF
TGTGCCAGCAGGGACAGGGGATACGAGCAGTACTTC
>NA|NA|TRBJ2-7|TRBV7-9
CASSSPTSSYEQYF
TGTGCCAGCAGTTCCCCGACTAGCTCCTACGAGCAGTACTTC
>NA|NA|TRBJ1-1|TRBV9
CASSVASGYTEAFF
TGTGCCAGCAGCGTAGCTAGTGGATACACTGAAGCTTTCTTT
>NA|NA|TRBJ1-1|TRBV7-9
CASSLEEGTGMNTEAFF
TGTGCCAGCAGCTTAGAGGAGGGTACAGGCATGAACACTGAAGCTTTCTTT
>NA|NA|TRBJ1-5|TRBV6-1
CASSEPGVSNQPQHF
TGTGCCAGCAGTGAGCCGGGAGTCAGCAATCAGCCCCAGCATTTT
>TRBD1|NA|TRBJ2-2|TRBV6-5
CASSPQGAGGGELFF
TGTGCCAGCAGTCCACAGGGGGCAGGAGGTGGGGAGCTGTTTTTT
>NA|NA|TRBJ2-7|TRBV6-5
CASKRSGGTYEQYF
TGTGCCAGCAAGAGGTCAGGGGGGACCTACGAGCAGTACTTC
>TRBD2|NA|TRBJ2-3|TRBV3-1/TRBV3-2
CASSHRGGPSTDTQYF
TGTGCCAGCAGCCACCGCGGGGGGCCTAGCACAGATACGCAGTATTTT
>TRBD1|NA|TRBJ1-4|TRBV3-1/TRBV3-2
CASSRGTGGAAANEKLFF
TGTGCCAGCAGCCGCGGGACAGGGGGCGCCGCGGCTAATGAAAAACTGTTTTTT
>TRBD2|NA|TRBJ2-1|TRBV7-9
CASSLAGGNEQFF
TGTGCCAGCAGCTTAGCGGGGGGGAATGAGCAGTTCTTC
>TRBD1|NA|TRBJ1-1|TRBV11-1
CASSPDRGKAFF
TGTGCCAGCAGCCCCGACAGGGGGAAGGCTTTCTTT
>TRBD1|NA|TRBJ1-6|TRBV7-2
CASSPRTGSNSPLHF
TGTGCCAGCAGCCCCCGGACAGGGTCGAATTCACCCCTCCACTTT
>TRBD2|NA|TRBJ2-3|TRBV9
CASSSRLAGGPQSSTDTQYF
TGTGCCAGCAGCTCCCGACTAGCGGGGGGTCCTCAATCTAGCACAGATACGCAGTATTTT
>TRBD1|NA|TRBJ2-5|TRBV7-8
CASSLGDSLQETQYF
TGTGCCAGCAGCTTAGGGGACAGCCTCCAAGAGACCCAGTACTTC
>TRBD2|NA|TRBJ2-7|TRBV5-5
CASSSGGGIYEQYF
TGTGCCAGCAGCTCCGGCGGGGGTATCTACGAGCAGTACTTC
>NA|NA|TRBJ1-1|TRBV29-1
CSVLHLGWTEAFF
TGCAGCGTCCTTCACTTAGGGTGGACTGAAGCTTTCTTT
>TRBD2|NA|TRBJ2-1|TRBV24-1
CATSDETSGGRGEQFF
TGTGCCACCAGTGACGAGACTAGCGGGGGAAGGGGTGAGCAGTTCTTC
>NA|few|TRBJ2-7|TRBV7-9
CASSPGPTYEQYF
TGTGCCAGCAGCCCCGGGCCGACCTACGAGCAGTACTTC
>TRBD1|NA|TRBJ2-1|TRBV6-2/TRBV6-3
CASSYTTGVSYNEQFF
TGTGCCAGCAGTTACACGACAGGGGTCTCCTACAATGAGCAGTTCTTC
>TRBD1|NA|TRBJ1-5|TRBV19
CASSTDRGLDQPQHF
TGTGCCAGTAGTACCGACAGGGGGCTTGATCAGCCCCAGCATTTT
>NA|NA|TRBJ1-4|TRBV6-5
CASRAGERTNEKLFF
TGTGCCAGCAGGGCAGGGGAAAGGACTAATGAAAAACTGTTTTTT
>TRBD2|NA|TRBJ2-7|TRBV11-2
CASSSRLAGNEQYF
TGTGCCAGCAGCTCGCGACTAGCGGGGAACGAGCAGTACTTC
>NA|NA|TRBJ1-1|TRBV6-6
CASGDRGRLGAFF
TGTGCCAGCGGGGACCGCGGACGACTCGGAGCTTTCTTT
>NA|NA|TRBJ2-3|TRBV7-9
CASSARDGPSTDTQYF
TGTGCCAGCAGCGCCCGGGACGGCCCTAGCACAGATACGCAGTATTTT
>TRBD2|once|TRBJ2-1|TRBV5-4
CASSKTSGGGSYNEQFF
TGTGCCAGCAGCAAGACTAGCGGGGGAGGATCCTACAATGAGCAGTTCTTC
>NA|few|TRBJ2-2|TRBV5-1
CASSLSLADPGELFF
TGCGCCAGCAGCTTGTCCCTAGCCGACCCCGGGGAGCTGTTTTTT
>NA|NA|TRBJ2-1|TRBV7-9
CASRSDRSYNEQFF
TGTGCCAGCAGATCCGACAGGTCCTACAATGAGCAGTTCTTC
>TRBD1|NA|TRBJ2-4|TRBV7-9
CASSLGGGEDIQYF
TGTGCCAGCAGCTTAGGAGGGGGCGAGGACATTCAGTACTTC
>TRBD1|NA|TRBJ1-1|TRBV25-1
CASSASGQGRGEAFF
TGTGCCAGCAGTGCTTCCGGACAGGGCCGAGGTGAAGCTTTCTTT
>TRBD1|NA|TRBJ2-7|TRBV19
CASSGTGTGSYEQYF
TGTGCCAGTAGTGGAACCGGGACAGGGTCCTACGAGCAGTACTTC